The table lists the clone carrying this T cell receptor beta chain with many counts. The antigen is not known. These data belong to a study of human T cells and chemical hapten exposure. Study-wide results and caveats: Expanded TCRs made up significantly more big CDR3 similarity clusters than controls did.

One entry per CDR3 protein, called by TCRdb with MiXCR from the RACE reads. The sample consists of some 400,000 distinct CDR3 sequences, more than 4.5% of them appearing once. Losses at the gene ends were 4 bases for V and 10 bases for J; bases not matched to a gene: 11. The V gene's germline CDR1 is SGHRS and CDR2 YFSETQ. CDR3 length: 15 amino acids. Sample time point: patch test 1, 2 weeks after DPC sensitization. The treatment: therapeutic diphenylcyclopropenone sensitization with weekly scalp DPC. Blood sampling occurred before each patch-test application. The chain has TRBV5-1 and TRBJ1-6; 7 bases are a match to TRBD1. The receptor was isolated from a woman aged 45-65 years with alopecia areata. Some clones in this sample may be carry-over from other donors' samples. Sequencing used whole blood, obtained in connection with sensitization to the hapten diphenylcyclopropenone (DPC). The CDR3 bases are TGCGCCAGCAGCCCCGCGGACAGGTCCCCATCACCCCTCCACTTT. It encodes CASSPADRSPSPLHF.